This T cell receptor beta chain appears in the sequencing data of a study of control samples from healthy donors and cancer patients. With V trimmed by 3 bases and J by 5 bases, 13 bases remained unmatched. CDR3 size: 15 residues. Germline CDR1 is DFQATT and CDR2 is SNEGSKA (reference sequence). Libraries were prepared by immunoSEQ multiplex PCR; TCRdb keeps only in-frame clonotypes and omits some of them. This sample has about 140,000 clones, with approximately 86% found just once. This clone was counted between two and nine times. Sequenced: blood. The chain joins TRBV20-1 to TRBJ2-7; 7 nucleotides align to TRBD1. The sequence derives from a man aged 18-30 years in good health. DNA of the CDR3: TGCAGTGCTAGTGGGGTGGCACAGGGGTTCAACGAGCAGTACTTC. It yields the protein CSASGVAQGFNEQYF.